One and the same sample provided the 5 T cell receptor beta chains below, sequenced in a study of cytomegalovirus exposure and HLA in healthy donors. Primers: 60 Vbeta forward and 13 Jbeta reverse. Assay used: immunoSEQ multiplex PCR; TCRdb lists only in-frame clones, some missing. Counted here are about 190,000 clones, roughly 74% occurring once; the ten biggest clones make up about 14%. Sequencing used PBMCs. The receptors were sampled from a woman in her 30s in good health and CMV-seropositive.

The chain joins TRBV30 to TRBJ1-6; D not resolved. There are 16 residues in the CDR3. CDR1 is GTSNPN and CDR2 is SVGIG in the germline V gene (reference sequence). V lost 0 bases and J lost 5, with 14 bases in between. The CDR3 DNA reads TGTGCCTGGAGTGTTGGAGGCACGGCGGATAATTCACCCCTCCACTTT. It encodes CAWSVGGTADNSPLHF.

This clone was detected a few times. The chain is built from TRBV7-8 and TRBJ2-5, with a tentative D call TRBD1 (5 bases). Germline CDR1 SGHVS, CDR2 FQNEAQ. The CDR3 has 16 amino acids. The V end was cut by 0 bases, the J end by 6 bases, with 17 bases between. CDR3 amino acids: CASSLALRQGRKTQYF. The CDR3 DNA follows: TGTGCCAGCAGCTTAGCGCTAAGGCAGGGAAGGAAGACCCAGTACTTC.

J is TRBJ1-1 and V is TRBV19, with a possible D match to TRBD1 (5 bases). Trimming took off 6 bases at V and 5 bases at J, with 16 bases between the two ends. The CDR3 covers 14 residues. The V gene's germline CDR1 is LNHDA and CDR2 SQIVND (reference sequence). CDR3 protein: CASSWEREGTEAFF. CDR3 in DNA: TGTGCCAGTAGCTGGGAGAGGGAGGGGACTGAAGCTTTCTTT.

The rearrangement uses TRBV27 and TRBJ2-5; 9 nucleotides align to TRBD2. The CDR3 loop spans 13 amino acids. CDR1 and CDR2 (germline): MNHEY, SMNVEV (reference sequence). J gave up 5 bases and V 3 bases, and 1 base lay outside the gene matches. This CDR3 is CASSFAGGETQYF. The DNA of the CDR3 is TGTGCCAGCAGTTTCGCGGGGGGGGAGACCCAGTACTTC.

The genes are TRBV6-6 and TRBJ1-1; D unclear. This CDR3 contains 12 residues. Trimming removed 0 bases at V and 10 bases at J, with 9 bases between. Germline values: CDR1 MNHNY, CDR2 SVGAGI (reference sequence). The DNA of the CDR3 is TGTGCCAGCAGTTACTCGAGTGCTGCAGCTTTCTTT. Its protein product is CASSYSSAAAFF.